Listed below are T cell receptor beta chains from one sample, sequenced in a study of blood T cell repertoires in COVID-19. The table came from immunoSEQ multiplex PCR; TCRdb's copy has only in-frame clones and leaves some out. Seen here are a few hundred thousand clones, roughly 85% observed once, and the top ten hold under 4%. Input material: peripheral blood. All receptors derive from a woman between 18 and 29 years old with acute or convalescent COVID-19. Each CDR3 is given with its conserved first and last residue. The order of the fields is D gene, clone size, V gene, J gene, CDR3 protein, CDR3 DNA. A D gene is named only where the DNA matches it firmly. Size tells how often a clone was seen (once, few, many) or the class of an expanded clone, and some rows leave it out.

D gene: TRBD2; clone size: -; V gene: TRBV7-3; J gene: TRBJ2-1; CDR3 protein: CASSSMGGNEQFF; CDR3 DNA: TGTGCCAGCAGCTCGATGGGGGGGAATGAGCAGTTCTTC
D gene: -; clone size: -; V gene: TRBV7-9; J gene: TRBJ1-4; CDR3 protein: CASSFPGGGTTGNEKLFF; CDR3 DNA: TGTGCCAGCAGCTTCCCCGGGGGGGGGACAACTGGGAATGAAAAACTGTTTTTT
D gene: TRBD2; clone size: many; V gene: TRBV9; J gene: TRBJ2-2; CDR3 protein: CASSSRLAGGLNTGELFF; CDR3 DNA: TGTGCCAGCAGCTCTCGACTAGCGGGGGGACTAAACACCGGGGAGCTGTTTTTT
D gene: -; clone size: -; V gene: TRBV19; J gene: TRBJ2-2; CDR3 protein: CASSMALRTTGELFF; CDR3 DNA: TGTGCCAGTAGTATGGCCCTCCGAACGACCGGGGAGCTGTTTTTT
D gene: -; clone size: few; V gene: TRBV7-3; J gene: TRBJ2-3; CDR3 protein: CASSLTGRSTDTQYF; CDR3 DNA: TGTGCCAGCAGCTTAACGGGCAGAAGCACAGATACGCAGTATTTT
D gene: TRBD2; clone size: -; V gene: TRBV2; J gene: TRBJ2-7; CDR3 protein: CASSETSGATYEQYF; CDR3 DNA: TGTGCCAGCAGTGAGACTAGCGGAGCGACCTACGAGCAGTACTTC
D gene: -; clone size: -; V gene: TRBV9; J gene: TRBJ1-2; CDR3 protein: CASSRMQGANGYTF; CDR3 DNA: TGTGCCAGCAGCCGGATGCAAGGGGCTAATGGCTACACCTTC
D gene: TRBD2; clone size: -; V gene: TRBV5-1; J gene: TRBJ2-3; CDR3 protein: CASSSNRDYTTDTQYF; CDR3 DNA: TGCGCCAGCAGCTCCAACCGGGACTATACCACAGATACGCAGTATTTT
D gene: -; clone size: -; V gene: TRBV6-6; J gene: TRBJ1-5; CDR3 protein: CASSSSSSQPQHF; CDR3 DNA: TGTGCCAGCAGTTCCTCCTCTTCCCAGCCCCAGCATTTT
D gene: -; clone size: -; V gene: TRBV3-1/TRBV3-2; J gene: TRBJ2-7; CDR3 protein: CASSQRDRSYEQYF; CDR3 DNA: TGTGCCAGCAGCCAGCGGGATAGGTCTTACGAGCAGTACTTC
D gene: -; clone size: few; V gene: TRBV5-1; J gene: TRBJ1-2; CDR3 protein: CASSWGEYGYTF; CDR3 DNA: TGCGCCAGCAGCTGGGGGGAATATGGCTACACCTTC
D gene: -; clone size: -; V gene: TRBV30; J gene: TRBJ1-5; CDR3 protein: CAWSQSGEPQHF; CDR3 DNA: TGTGCCTGGAGCCAATCCGGGGAGCCCCAGCATTTT
D gene: TRBD1; clone size: -; V gene: TRBV18; J gene: TRBJ1-4; CDR3 protein: CASSPVRDRDPGEEKLFF; CDR3 DNA: TGTGCCAGCTCACCAGTCCGGGACAGGGACCCTGGTGAAGAAAAACTGTTTTTT
D gene: TRBD2; clone size: few; V gene: TRBV9; J gene: TRBJ2-6; CDR3 protein: CASGLAGISGANVLTF; CDR3 DNA: TGTGCCAGCGGACTAGCGGGTATCTCTGGGGCCAACGTCCTGACTTTC
D gene: TRBD2; clone size: -; V gene: TRBV6-5; J gene: TRBJ2-5; CDR3 protein: CASSLFGTSGDETQYF; CDR3 DNA: TGTGCCAGCAGTTTATTTGGGACTAGCGGGGACGAGACCCAGTACTTC
D gene: -; clone size: -; V gene: TRBV27; J gene: TRBJ2-1; CDR3 protein: CASSLPRGPFQQQFF; CDR3 DNA: TGTGCCAGCAGTTTGCCCAGGGGCCCTTTCCAGCAGCAGTTCTTC
D gene: -; clone size: -; V gene: TRBV5-3; J gene: TRBJ2-7; CDR3 protein: CARSPPGDSYEQYF; CDR3 DNA: TGTGCCAGAAGTCCTCCGGGGGATTCCTACGAGCAGTACTTC
D gene: -; clone size: -; V gene: TRBV9; J gene: TRBJ2-2; CDR3 protein: CASSQAPGELFF; CDR3 DNA: TGTGCCAGCAGCCAGGCCCCTGGGGAGCTGTTTTTT